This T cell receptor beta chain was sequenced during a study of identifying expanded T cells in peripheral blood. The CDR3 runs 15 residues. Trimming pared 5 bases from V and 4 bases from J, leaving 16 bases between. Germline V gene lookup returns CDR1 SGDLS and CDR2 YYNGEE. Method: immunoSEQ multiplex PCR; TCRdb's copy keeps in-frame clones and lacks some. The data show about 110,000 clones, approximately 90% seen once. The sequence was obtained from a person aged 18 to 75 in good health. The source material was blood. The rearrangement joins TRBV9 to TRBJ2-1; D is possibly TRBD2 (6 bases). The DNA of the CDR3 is TGTGCCAGCAGAGCAACCGGGACTCCGTACAATGAGCAGTTCTTC. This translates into CASRATGTPYNEQFF.